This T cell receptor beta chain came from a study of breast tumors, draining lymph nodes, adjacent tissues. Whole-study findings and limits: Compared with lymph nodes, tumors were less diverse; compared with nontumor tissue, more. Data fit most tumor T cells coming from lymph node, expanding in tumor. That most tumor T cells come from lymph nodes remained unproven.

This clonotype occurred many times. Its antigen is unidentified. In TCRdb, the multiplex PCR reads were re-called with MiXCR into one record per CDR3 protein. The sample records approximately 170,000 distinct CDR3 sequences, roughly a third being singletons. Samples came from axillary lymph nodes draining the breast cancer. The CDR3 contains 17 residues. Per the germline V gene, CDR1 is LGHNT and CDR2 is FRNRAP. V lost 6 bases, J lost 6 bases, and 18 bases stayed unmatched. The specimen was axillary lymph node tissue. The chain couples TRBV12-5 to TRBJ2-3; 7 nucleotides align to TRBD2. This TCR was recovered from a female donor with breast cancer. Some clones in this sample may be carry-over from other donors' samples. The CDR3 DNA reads TGTGCTAGTGGCTCCACCGGACTAGGGGTTCGGGGGGATACGCAGTATTTT. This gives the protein CASGSTGLGVRGDTQYF.